These T cell receptor beta chains were read from a single sample in a study of blood T cell repertoires in COVID-19. The table came from immunoSEQ multiplex PCR; TCRdb's copy has only in-frame clones and leaves some out. The table shows 80,000 to 100,000 clones, with about 86% occurring only once. The material sequenced was peripheral blood. Receptor source: a woman aged 80 or over in a cohort sampled during active or convalescent COVID-19. The conserved cysteine and the conserved F or W are not part of the CDR3 here. A clone size is listed for some rows: how often the clone was seen (once, few, many), or a class if it is expanded.

j_call clone_size v_call cdr3_aa
TRBJ1-1 NA TRBV3-1/TRBV3-2 ASSQVRNTEAF
TRBJ2-5 NA TRBV24-1 ATSDFQETQY
TRBJ1-1 NA TRBV18 ASSPRGQGSSMNTEAF
TRBJ1-1 NA TRBV7-9 ASSFAGSNTEAF
TRBJ1-5 NA TRBV5-6 ASSSGTGIRPQH
TRBJ2-4 NA TRBV5-1 ASRLSGGLNIQY
TRBJ1-6 NA TRBV2 ASNGQGDSPLH
TRBJ1-2 NA TRBV18 ASSPEGQGIGGYT
TRBJ2-3 NA TRBV30 AWSRQGSDTQY
TRBJ2-2 NA TRBV7-3 ASSLAGGATGELF
TRBJ2-3 NA TRBV3-1/TRBV3-2 ASSQGLAGVGGTDTQY
TRBJ1-1 few TRBV5-1 ASSPHVGTEAF
TRBJ2-7 NA TRBV4-1 ASSQPRQAREQY
TRBJ2-3 NA TRBV27 ASSRSGRATDTQY
TRBJ1-4 once TRBV18 ASSPPGTREKLF
TRBJ2-1 NA TRBV6-1 ASSETSGVYNEQF